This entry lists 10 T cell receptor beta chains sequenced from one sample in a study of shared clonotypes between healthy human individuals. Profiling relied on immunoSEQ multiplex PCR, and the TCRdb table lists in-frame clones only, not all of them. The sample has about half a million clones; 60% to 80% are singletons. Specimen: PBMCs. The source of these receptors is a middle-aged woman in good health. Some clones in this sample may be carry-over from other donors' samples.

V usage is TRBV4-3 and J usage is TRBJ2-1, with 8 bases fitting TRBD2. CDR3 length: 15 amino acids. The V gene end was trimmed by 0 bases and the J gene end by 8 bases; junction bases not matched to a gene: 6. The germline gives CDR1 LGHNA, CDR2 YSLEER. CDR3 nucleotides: TGCGCCAGCAGCCAAGAGCCGGCGGGAGGTGATGAGCAGTTCTTC. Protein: CASSQEPAGGDEQFF.

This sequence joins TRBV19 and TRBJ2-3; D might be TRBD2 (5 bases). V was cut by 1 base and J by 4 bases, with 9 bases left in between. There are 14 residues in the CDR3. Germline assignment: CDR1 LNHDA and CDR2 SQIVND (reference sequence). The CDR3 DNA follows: TGTGCCAGTAGTATAGCCTGGCGGGCAGATACGCAGTATTTT. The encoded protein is CASSIAWRADTQYF.

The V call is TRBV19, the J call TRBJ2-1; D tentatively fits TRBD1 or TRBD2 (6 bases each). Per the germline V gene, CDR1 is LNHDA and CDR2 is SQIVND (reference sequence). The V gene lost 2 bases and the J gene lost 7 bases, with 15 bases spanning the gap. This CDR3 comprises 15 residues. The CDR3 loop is CASSILEGGRNEQFF. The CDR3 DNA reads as TGTGCCAGTAGTATATTGGAGGGGGGTCGAAATGAGCAGTTCTTC.

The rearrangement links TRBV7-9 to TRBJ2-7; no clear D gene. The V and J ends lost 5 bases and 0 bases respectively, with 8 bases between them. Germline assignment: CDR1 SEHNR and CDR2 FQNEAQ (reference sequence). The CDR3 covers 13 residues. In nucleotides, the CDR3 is TGTGCCAGCAGCCCCAAGGGCTCCTACGAGCAGTACTTC. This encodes CASSPKGSYEQYF.

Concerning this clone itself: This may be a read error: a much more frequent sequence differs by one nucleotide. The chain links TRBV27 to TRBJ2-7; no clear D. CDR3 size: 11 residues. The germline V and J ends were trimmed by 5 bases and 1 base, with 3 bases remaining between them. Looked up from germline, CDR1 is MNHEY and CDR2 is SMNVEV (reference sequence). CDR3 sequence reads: CASSPSYEQYF. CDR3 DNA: TGTGCCAGCAGTCCGTCCTACGAGCAGTACTTC.

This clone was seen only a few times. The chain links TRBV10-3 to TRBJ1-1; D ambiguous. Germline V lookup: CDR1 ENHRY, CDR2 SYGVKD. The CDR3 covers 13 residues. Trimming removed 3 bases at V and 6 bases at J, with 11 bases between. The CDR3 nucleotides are TGTGCCATCAGTGAACCCGGGCTGGCTGAAGCTTTCTTT. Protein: CAISEPGLAEAFF.

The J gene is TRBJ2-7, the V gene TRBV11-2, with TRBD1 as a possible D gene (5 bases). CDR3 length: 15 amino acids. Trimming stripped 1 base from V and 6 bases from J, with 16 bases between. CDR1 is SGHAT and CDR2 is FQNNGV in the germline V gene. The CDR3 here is CASSLAFLGVGEQYF. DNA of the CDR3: TGTGCCAGCAGCTTAGCGTTTTTAGGGGTCGGCGAGCAGTACTTC.

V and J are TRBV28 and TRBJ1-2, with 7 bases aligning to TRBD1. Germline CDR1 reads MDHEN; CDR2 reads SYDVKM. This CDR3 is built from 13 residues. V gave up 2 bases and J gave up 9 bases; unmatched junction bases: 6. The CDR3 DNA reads TGTGCCAGCAGTTTACTACAGGGGAGTCGCTACACCTTC. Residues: CASSLLQGSRYTF.

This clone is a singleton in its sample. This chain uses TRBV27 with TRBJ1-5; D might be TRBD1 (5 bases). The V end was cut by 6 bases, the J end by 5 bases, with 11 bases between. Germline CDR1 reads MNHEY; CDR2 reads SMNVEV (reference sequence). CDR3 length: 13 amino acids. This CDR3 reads CASRPGPYQPQHF. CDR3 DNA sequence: TGTGCCAGCAGACCGGGACCGTATCAGCCCCAGCATTTT.

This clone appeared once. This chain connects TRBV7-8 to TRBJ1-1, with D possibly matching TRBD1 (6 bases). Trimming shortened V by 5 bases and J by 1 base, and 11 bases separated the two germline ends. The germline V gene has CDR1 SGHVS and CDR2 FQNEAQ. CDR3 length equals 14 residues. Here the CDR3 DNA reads TGTGCCAGCAGCCGATGGACAGAGAACACTGAAGCTTTCTTT. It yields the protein CASSRWTENTEAFF.